This T cell receptor beta chain was sequenced for a study of shared clonotypes between healthy human individuals (dated by TCRdb to about 2020). Notes on the research overall: A couple of women and a few men aged 18 to 49 years were included in the cohort. Leukapheresis yielded between about 0.85 and 9 billion PBMCs per donor. To estimate repertoire size and how much clonotype sharing occurs between individuals, the study deeply sequenced the blood TCR repertoires of five healthy adults. To increase sequencing depth and limit assay-specific biases, different laboratories used diverse techniques to prepare libraries and sequence TCR repertoires. For each donor, CD4 naive and CD4 memory were each run on three plates, CD8 naive on two plates, and CD8 memory on one plate.

The study at large found these results: Pairwise subsampling indicated that sequencing depth was expected to affect the degree of clonotype sharing among donors. Naive subsets generally had larger estimated clonotype richness than memory subsets did. Because the study included a small number of donors, the genetic and exposure-history diversity represented was limited. Compared with non-shared clonotypes, the clonotypes found in all four sorted-subset donors had higher generation probabilities. Only blood was sampled, and tissue TCR repertoires likely differ from those in blood. Even with the large sequencing depth, rarefaction of the sorted-subset datasets indicated that sequencing was incomplete. Sharing across a few donors was observed for around 5% of naive CD4, under 4% of naive CD8, about 2.5% of memory CD4, and roughly 0.4% of memory CD8 clonotypes.

The donors were healthy, HIV-negative adults who had no recently reported acute infections or vaccinations. Only Caucasian adults living in Nashville, Tennessee, USA were represented among the donors. The CD8 memory samples were a combination of magnetically selected CD45RO+ cells and CCR7-negative CD45RA+ effector memory (TemRA) cells. Blood was collected by leukapheresis, and PBMCs were isolated by Ficoll-Histopaque density gradient centrifugation and then cryopreserved in liquid nitrogen vapor phase. Analytical flow cytometry was used to check the purity and quantity of each magnetically sorted T cell population. Genomic DNA was isolated from every sorted fraction and measured by UV absorbance on a Nanodrop 2000c. TCR CDR3 regions were amplified from genomic DNA by multiplex PCR using the deep immunoSEQ assay. Genomic DNA extracted from each cell subset was distributed evenly over all wells of several immunoSEQ 96-well plates, and each plate served as one replicate. For sorted subsets, 200 to 250 ng of genomic DNA, equivalent to roughly 33,000 T cell genomes, went into each replicate PCR. Purified libraries were quantified with a Qubit 3.0 fluorometer, sized on a Bioanalyzer 2100, and re-quantified with the KAPA Library Quantification kit. Every immunoSEQ 96-well plate was sequenced on a separate single-read 150-cycle Illumina NextSeq 550 flow cell. The source study handled its data this way. Because only junctional sequences without quality scores were contained in the immunoSEQ output, filtering matching that applied to full-length reads could not be performed. Sequences were annotated with PyIR, a Python wrapper for IgBLAST v1.9, and V/J genes and CDR3 were assigned using IMGT germline references. Reads were filtered out if the reads had weak V/J assignments (E-value above 1e-6), no CDR3, stop codons, out-of-frame junctions, or ambiguous translated residues. V3J clonotypes were defined as sequences sharing an identical inferred V gene, J gene, and CDR3 amino acid sequence. Percentage overlap between repertoires was calculated by dividing the number of shared unique clonotypes by the size of the smaller repertoire. Three approaches were used to assess repertoire richness: RTK rarefaction, the Chao1 estimator, and Recon v2.1 estimates of unobserved clonotypes. OLGA was used to compute generation probabilities for all TCRbeta clonotypes that the gDNA method yielded from several donors. TCRdb provides this immuneACCESS table in a form limited to in-frame rearrangements. Some clones are lacking; in checked studies, under half of them reflect an unresolved V gene, and why the rest are absent is not known. V, J and clone size are taken as reported in that table, and D and trimming were inferred from the DNA itself. Within this sample are about 380,000 clones, with around 96% of them counted one time only. The top ten hold about 0.32% of the sample.

To note about this clone: Its antigen remains undetermined. Base qualities are not provided; no much larger clone lies one nucleotide away.

The source is a man aged 30 to 45 in good health. The sample comprised memory CD8+ T cells sorted from blood. Taken with the paper, the label for cell subset or site translates to: CD45RO+ cells pooled with CCR7-negative TemRA cells.

The CDR3 reads as follows: CASSYGWDTPYNEQFF. The DNA sequence is given as TGTGCCAGCAGTTACGGCTGGGACACCCCCTACAATGAGCAGTTCTTC. The V and J genes are TRBV6-6 and TRBJ2-1; TRBD1 is possibly the D segment (6 matching bases). The CDR3 runs 16 residues from the cysteine to the phenylalanine. Here the CDR3 DNA is all that survives: 48 bases in frame from base 1. Reading the germline V gene (reference sequence) gives CDR1 MNHNY and CDR2 SVGAGI. V was cut back by 2 bases and J by 2 bases, leaving a gap of 13 bases between them.